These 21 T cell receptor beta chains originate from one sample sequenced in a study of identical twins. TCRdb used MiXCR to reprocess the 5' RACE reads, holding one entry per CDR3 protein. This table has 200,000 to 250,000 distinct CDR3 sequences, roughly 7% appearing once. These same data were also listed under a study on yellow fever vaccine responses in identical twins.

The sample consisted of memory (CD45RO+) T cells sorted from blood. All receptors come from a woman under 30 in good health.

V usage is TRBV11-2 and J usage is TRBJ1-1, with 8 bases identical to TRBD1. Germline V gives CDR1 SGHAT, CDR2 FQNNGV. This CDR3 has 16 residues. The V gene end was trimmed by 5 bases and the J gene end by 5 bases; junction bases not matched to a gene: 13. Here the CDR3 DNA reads TGTGCCAGCAGCCAAGACAGGGGAGGTTTGGTTACTGAAGCTTTCTTT. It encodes CASSQDRGGLVTEAFF. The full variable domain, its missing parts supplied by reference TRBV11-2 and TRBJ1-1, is EAGVAQSPRYKIIEKRQSVAFWCNPISGHATLYWYQQILGQGPKLLIQFQNNGVVDDSQLPKDRFSAERLKGVDSTLKIQPAKLEDSAVYLCASSQDRGGLVTEAFFGQGTRLTVV.

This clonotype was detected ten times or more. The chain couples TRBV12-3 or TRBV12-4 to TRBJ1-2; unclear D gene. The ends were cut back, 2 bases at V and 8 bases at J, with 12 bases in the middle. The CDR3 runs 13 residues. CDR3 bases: TGTGCCAGCAGTTTATGGGGAGGGTTCGGCTACACCTTC. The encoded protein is CASSLWGGFGYTF.

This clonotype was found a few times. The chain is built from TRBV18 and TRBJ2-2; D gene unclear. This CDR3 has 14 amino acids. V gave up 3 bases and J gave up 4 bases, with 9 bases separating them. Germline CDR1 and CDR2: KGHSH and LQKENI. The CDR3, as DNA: TGTGCCAGCTCACCGGTATCGAGCACCGGGGAGCTGTTTTTT. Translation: CASSPVSSTGELFF.

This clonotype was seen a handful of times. This CDR3 is CASSEYRGGSGANVLTF. The CDR3 nucleotides read TGTGCCAGCAGTGAATATAGGGGGGGTTCTGGGGCCAACGTCCTGACTTTC. This chain joins TRBV25-1 and TRBJ2-6; D might be TRBD2 (7 bases). The germline CDR1 and CDR2 sequences are MGHDK and SYGVNS. Trimming shortened V by 0 bases and J by 1 base, and 10 bases separated the two germline ends. The CDR3 runs 17 residues.

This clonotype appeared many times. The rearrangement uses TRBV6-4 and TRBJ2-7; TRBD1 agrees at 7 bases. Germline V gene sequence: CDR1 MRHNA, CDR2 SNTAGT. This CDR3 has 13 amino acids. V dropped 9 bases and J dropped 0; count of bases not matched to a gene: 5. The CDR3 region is CASPGQSSYEQYF. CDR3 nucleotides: TGTGCCAGTCCGGGACAGAGCTCCTACGAGCAGTACTTC.

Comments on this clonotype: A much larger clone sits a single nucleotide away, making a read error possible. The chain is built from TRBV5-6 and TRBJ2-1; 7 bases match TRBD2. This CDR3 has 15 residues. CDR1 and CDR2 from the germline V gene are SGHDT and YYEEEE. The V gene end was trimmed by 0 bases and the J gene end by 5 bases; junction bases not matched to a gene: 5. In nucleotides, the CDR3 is TGTGCCAGCAGCTTGGCTGGCGGGGGAAACAATGAGCAGTTCTTC. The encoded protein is CASSLAGGGNNEQFF.

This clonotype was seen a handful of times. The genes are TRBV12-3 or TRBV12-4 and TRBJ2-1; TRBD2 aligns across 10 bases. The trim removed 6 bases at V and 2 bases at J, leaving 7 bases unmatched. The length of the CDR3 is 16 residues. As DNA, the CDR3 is TGTGCCAGCAGCCCCCGACTAGCGGGCACCTACAATGAGCAGTTCTTC. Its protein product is CASSPRLAGTYNEQFF.

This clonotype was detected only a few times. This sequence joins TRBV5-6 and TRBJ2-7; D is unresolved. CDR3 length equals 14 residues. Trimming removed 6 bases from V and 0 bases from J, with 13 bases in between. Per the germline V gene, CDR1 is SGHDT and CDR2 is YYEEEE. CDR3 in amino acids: CASNRRQDSYEQYV. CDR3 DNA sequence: TGTGCCAGCAACCGTCGACAAGACTCCTACGAGCAGTACGTC.

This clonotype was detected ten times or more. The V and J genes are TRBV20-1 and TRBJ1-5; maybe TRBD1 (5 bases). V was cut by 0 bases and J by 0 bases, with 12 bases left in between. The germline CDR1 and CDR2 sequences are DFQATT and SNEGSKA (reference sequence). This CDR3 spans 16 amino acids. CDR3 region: CSARDQGPNSNQPQHF. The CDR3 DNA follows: TGCAGTGCTAGAGATCAGGGCCCGAATAGCAATCAGCCCCAGCATTTT.

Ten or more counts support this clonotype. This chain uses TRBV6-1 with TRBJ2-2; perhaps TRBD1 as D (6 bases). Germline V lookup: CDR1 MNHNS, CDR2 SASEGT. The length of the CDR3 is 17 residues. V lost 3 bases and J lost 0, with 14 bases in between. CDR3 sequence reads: CASSEGAGQTNTGELFF. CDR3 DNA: TGTGCCAGCAGTGAGGGCGCCGGACAGACGAACACCGGGGAGCTGTTTTTT.

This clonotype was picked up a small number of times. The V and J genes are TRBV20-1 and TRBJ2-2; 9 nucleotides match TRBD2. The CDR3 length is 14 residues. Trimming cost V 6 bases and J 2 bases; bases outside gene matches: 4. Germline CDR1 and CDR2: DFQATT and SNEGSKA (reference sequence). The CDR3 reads CSADSGSNTGELFF. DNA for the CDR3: TGCAGTGCCGATAGCGGGAGCAACACCGGGGAGCTGTTTTTT.

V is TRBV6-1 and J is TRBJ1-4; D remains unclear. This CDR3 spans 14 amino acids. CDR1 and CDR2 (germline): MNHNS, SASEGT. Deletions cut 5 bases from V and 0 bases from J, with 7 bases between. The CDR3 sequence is CASSREATNEKLFF. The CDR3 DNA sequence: TGTGCCAGCAGTCGGGAGGCAACTAATGAAAAACTGTTTTTT.

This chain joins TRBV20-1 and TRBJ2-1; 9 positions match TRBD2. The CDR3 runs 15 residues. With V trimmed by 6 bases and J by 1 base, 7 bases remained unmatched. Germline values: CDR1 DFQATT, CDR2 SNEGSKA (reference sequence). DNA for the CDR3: TGCAGTGCAAAGCGGGAGGCTCGATCCTACAATGAGCAGTTCTTC. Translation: CSAKREARSYNEQFF.

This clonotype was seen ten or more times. CDR3 in amino acids: CASSSPNSTGVSSYEQYV. The CDR3 coding sequence is TGTGCCAGCAGTTCACCCAACTCGACAGGGGTGAGCTCCTACGAGCAGTACGTC. The chain uses TRBV12-3 or TRBV12-4 and TRBJ2-7; 8 nucleotides align to TRBD1. This CDR3 spans 18 amino acids. Germline trimming cut 4 bases from V and 0 bases from J; bases unmatched to any gene: 14.

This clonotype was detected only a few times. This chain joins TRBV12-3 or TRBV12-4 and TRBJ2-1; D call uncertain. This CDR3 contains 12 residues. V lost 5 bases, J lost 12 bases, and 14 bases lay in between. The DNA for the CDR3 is TGTGCCAGCAGTCTGTCCGGCTGGGGGCAGTTCTTC. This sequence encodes CASSLSGWGQFF.

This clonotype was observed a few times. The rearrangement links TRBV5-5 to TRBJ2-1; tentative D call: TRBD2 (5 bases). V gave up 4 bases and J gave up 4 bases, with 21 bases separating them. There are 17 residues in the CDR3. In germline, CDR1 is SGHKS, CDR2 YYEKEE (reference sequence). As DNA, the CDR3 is TGTGCCAGCAGCCCCCAAGGGAGCGGAAGGATTTACAATGAGCAGTTCTTC. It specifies CASSPQGSGRIYNEQFF.

The CDR3 here is CSAISSGGADTQYF. Written as DNA, the CDR3 is TGCAGTGCGATATCGAGTGGGGGCGCAGATACGCAGTATTTT. The rearrangement joins TRBV20-1 to TRBJ2-3, with TRBD1 as a possible D gene (6 bases). V was pared by 6 bases and J by 4 bases, with 17 bases between. CDR1 is DFQATT, CDR2 SNEGSKA, per germline (reference sequence). The length of the CDR3 is 14 residues.

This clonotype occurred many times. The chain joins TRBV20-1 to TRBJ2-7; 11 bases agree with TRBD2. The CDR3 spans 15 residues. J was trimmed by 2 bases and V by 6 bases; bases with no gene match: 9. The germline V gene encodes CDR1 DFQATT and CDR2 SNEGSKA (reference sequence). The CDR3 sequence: CSARPLAGDTYEQYF. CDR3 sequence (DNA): TGCAGTGCCAGACCACTAGCGGGGGACACCTACGAGCAGTACTTC.

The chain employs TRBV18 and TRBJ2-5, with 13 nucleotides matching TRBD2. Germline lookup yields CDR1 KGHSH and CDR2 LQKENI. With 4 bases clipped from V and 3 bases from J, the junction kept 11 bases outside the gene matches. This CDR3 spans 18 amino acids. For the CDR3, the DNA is TGTGCCAGCTCACGCCCGAGAAGTGGACTAGCGGGAGAAGAGACCCAGTACTTC. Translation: CASSRPRSGLAGEETQYF.

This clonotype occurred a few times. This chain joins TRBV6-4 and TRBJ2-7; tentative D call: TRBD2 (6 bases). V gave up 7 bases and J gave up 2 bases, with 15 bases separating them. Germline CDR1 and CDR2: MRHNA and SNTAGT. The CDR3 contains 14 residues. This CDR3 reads CASTGRDETYEQYF. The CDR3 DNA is TGTGCCAGCACTGGGCGGGACGAAACCTACGAGCAGTACTTC.

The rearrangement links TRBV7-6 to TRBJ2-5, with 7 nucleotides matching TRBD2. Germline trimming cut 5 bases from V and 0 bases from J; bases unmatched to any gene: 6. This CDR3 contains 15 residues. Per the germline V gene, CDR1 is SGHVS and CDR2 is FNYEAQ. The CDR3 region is CASSNPGTNQETQYF. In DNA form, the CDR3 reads TGTGCCAGCAGCAACCCTGGGACTAACCAAGAGACCCAGTACTTC.